This record looks at one T cell receptor (beta chain) sequence and its context. Antigen: not known. A junction end diverges from the germline sequence, so it may reflect a read error. The data are from a study of cytotoxic CD8 clonotypes in ibrutinib-treated CLL. General observations from the study: Samples from sustained-remission and progressing patients were taken at different times. There were few public clonotypes, and on treatment they contracted or stayed stable.

In germline, CDR1 is SSHAT, CDR2 FNYEAQ (reference sequence). The CDR3 totals 14 residues. Target depth was 1 in 200,000 to 1 in 1 million T cells, about 10x per clonotype. Profiled with immunoSEQ multiplex PCR; TCRdb holds only in-frame clones, not every one. The repertoire includes roughly 13,000 clones, less than 55% of them detected once, and less than 35% sits in the top ten. The sequence was collected from a human donor with chronic lymphocytic leukemia. This chain joins TRBV7-7 and TRBJ2-2, with a weak D call TRBD2 (6 bases). This specimen was PBMCs, taken at a roughly 24-month disease-progression time point, from a patient treated with ibrutinib. CDR3 in amino acids: CASSLVGGPGELFF. In DNA form, the CDR3 reads TGTGCTAGCAGCTTAGTGGGGGGTCCCGGGGAGCTGTTTTTT.